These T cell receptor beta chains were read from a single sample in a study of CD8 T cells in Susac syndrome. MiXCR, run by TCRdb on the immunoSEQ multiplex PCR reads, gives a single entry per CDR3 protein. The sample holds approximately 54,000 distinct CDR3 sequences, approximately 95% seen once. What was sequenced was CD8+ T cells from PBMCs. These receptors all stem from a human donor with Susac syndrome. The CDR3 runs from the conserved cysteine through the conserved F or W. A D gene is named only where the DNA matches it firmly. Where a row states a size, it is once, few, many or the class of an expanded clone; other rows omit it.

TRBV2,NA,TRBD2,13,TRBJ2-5,CASIGLAGGFPNF,TGTGCCAGCATTGGACTAGCGGGGGGTTTTCCCAACTTC
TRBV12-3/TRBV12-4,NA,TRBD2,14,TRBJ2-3,CASSPGLAGSTWYF,TGTGCCAGCAGTCCCGGACTAGCGGGGTCGACATGGTATTTT
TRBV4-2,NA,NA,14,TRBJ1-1,CASSQESSRGEAFF,TGTGCCAGCAGCCAAGAGAGTTCGAGGGGTGAAGCTTTCTTT
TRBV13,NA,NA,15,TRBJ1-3,CASSLGGLKGNTIYF,TGTGCCAGCAGCTTAGGCGGACTTAAAGGAAACACCATATATTTT
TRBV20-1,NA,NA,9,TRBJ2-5,CSARETQYF,TGCAGTGCTAGAGAGACCCAGTACTTC
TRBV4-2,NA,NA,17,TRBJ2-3,CASSRPAGGGHTDTQYF,TGTGCCAGCAGCCGACCCGCTGGAGGCGGGCACACAGATACGCAGTATTTT
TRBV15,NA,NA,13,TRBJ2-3,CATSRDGADTQYF,TGTGCCACCAGCAGAGATGGTGCAGATACGCAGTATTTT
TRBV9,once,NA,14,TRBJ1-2,CASKGPGANYGYTF,TGTGCCAGCAAGGGCCCAGGGGCTAACTATGGCTACACCTTC
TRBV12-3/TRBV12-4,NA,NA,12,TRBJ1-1,CASLENSAEAFF,TGTGCCAGCCTCGAGAACAGCGCTGAAGCTTTCTTT
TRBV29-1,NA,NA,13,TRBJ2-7,CSVVGTDSYEQYF,TGCAGCGTTGTCGGCACTGACTCCTACGAGCAGTACTTC
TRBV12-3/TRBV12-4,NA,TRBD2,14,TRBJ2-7,CASSPSGGEYEQYF,TGTGCCAGCAGTCCTAGCGGGGGGGAGTACGAGCAGTACTTC
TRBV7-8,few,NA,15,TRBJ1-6,CASSLAWTDNSPLHF,TGTGCCAGCAGCTTAGCGTGGACAGATAATTCACCCCTCCACTTT
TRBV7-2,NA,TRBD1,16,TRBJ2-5,CASSTRTGVTGETQYF,TGTGCCAGCAGCACCCGGACAGGGGTAACCGGCGAGACCCAGTACTTC
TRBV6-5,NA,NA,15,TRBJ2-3,CASSYSRTPGDTQYF,TGTGCCAGCAGTTACTCGCGTACGCCAGGAGATACGCAGTATTTT
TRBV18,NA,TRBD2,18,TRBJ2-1,CASSRDPSGGQSYNEQFF,TGTGCCAGCTCACGGGATCCTAGCGGGGGGCAGAGCTACAATGAGCAGTTCTTC
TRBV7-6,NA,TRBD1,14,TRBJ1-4,CASSPGTGDEKLFF,TGTGCCAGCAGCCCTGGGACAGGGGATGAAAAACTGTTTTTT
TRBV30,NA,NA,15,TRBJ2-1,CAWTWGGRSYNEQFF,TGTGCCTGGACATGGGGGGGGCGGTCCTACAATGAGCAGTTCTTC
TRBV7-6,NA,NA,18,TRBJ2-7,CASSSKPWTVRTSYEQYF,TGTGCCAGCAGCTCTAAGCCCTGGACAGTTCGGACCTCCTACGAGCAGTACTTC
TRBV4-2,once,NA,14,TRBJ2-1,CASSPGAAYNEQFF,TGTGCCAGCAGCCCGGGGGCAGCCTACAATGAGCAGTTCTTC
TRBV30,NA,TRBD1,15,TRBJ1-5,CAWSKIGQGTQPQHF,TGTGCCTGGAGTAAGATAGGACAGGGGACTCAGCCCCAGCATTTT
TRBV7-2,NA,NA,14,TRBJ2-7,CASSLGAGSYEQYF,TGTGCCAGCAGCTTAGGTGCGGGGTCCTACGAGCAGTACTTC
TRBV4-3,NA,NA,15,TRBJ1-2,CASSPAERANYGYTF,TGCGCCAGCAGCCCCGCGGAGCGAGCTAACTATGGCTACACCTTC